The 5 T cell receptor beta chains below were found in one sample sequenced in a study of shared clonotypes between healthy human individuals. The assay was immunoSEQ multiplex PCR, and TCRdb's table has in-frame clones only and misses some. The repertoire has under 150,000 clones, approximately 70% of them found once; the top ten carry 20% to 25%. The sample was memory CD8+ T cells sorted from blood. Subset of the sample: CD45RO+ cells pooled with CCR7-negative TemRA cells. Source of these receptors: a young woman in good health.

This chain uses TRBV5-5 with TRBJ1-3, with 9 bases aligning to TRBD1. Losses at the gene ends were 3 bases for V and 4 bases for J; bases not matched to a gene: 8. Germline loops: CDR1 SGHKS, CDR2 YYEKEE (reference sequence). The CDR3 covers 16 residues. The CDR3 is CASSSWDRVDGNTIYF. In DNA form, the CDR3 reads TGTGCCAGCAGCTCCTGGGACAGGGTAGACGGAAACACCATATATTTT.

The chain uses TRBV5-1 and TRBJ1-1, with 10 nucleotides matching TRBD1. The junction had 9 bases not matched to a gene; V was cut back by 4 bases and J by 0 bases. Germline V CDR1 and CDR2: SGHRS, YFSETQ. The CDR3 length is 17 residues. CDR3 in amino acids: CASSPTGTGEMNTEAFF. CDR3 sequence (DNA): TGCGCCAGCAGCCCGACCGGGACAGGGGAGATGAACACTGAAGCTTTCTTT.

The chain couples TRBV11-2 to TRBJ2-3, with D possibly being TRBD2 (5 bases). The germline CDR1 and CDR2 sequences are SGHAT and FQNNGV. This CDR3 contains 12 residues. Trimming took 0 bases from V and 11 from J, leaving 9 bases between them. CDR3 sequence: CASSLDGSVQYF. For the CDR3, the DNA is TGTGCCAGCAGCTTAGACGGTAGCGTGCAGTATTTT. The full variable domain, rest sourced from reference TRBV11-2 and TRBJ2-3, is EAGVAQSPRYKIIEKRQSVAFWCNPISGHATLYWYQQILGQGPKLLIQFQNNGVVDDSQLPKDRFSAERLKGVDSTLKIQPAKLEDSAVYLCASSLDGSVQYFGPGTRLTVL.

A remark on this clone: The identical CDR3 is also encoded by other nucleotide sequences in the sample. The V call is TRBV5-1, the J call TRBJ2-2, with D possibly TRBD2 on 5 matching bases. Germline V lookup: CDR1 SGHRS, CDR2 YFSETQ. Trimming stripped 0 bases from V and 2 bases from J, with 8 bases between. This CDR3 is 15 amino acids long. The DNA of the CDR3 is TGCGCCAGCAGCTTGGGAGCGGATAACACCGGGGAGCTGTTTTTT. Translation gives CASSLGADNTGELFF.

This clone was picked up one time. The chain joins TRBV6-4 to TRBJ1-5; no reliable D call. The germline V and J ends were trimmed by 3 bases and 6 bases, with 12 bases remaining between them. This CDR3 is 14 amino acids long. Germline loops: CDR1 MRHNA, CDR2 SNTAGT. The CDR3 protein is CASSEMGLGQPQHF. Here the CDR3 DNA reads TGTGCCAGCAGTGAAATGGGGTTGGGTCAGCCCCAGCATTTT.